The present T cell receptor beta chain was sequenced within a study of blood T cells in healthy people across ages. Sample-barcoded 5' priming and a J-beta primer mix drove a second PCR of about 7 to 12 cycles. TCRdb ran MiXCR on the 5' RACE reads and lists one entry per CDR3 protein. In the table there are about 780,000 distinct CDR3 sequences, about half of which are singletons. V was pared by 4 bases and J by 8 bases, with 10 bases of the junction left unmatched. CDR3 length equals 15 residues. Germline V gene sequence: CDR1 SGHAT, CDR2 FQNNGV. The receptor comes from a man at least 80 years old in good health. Sequences were obtained from blood. The J gene is TRBJ2-1, the V gene TRBV11-2, with TRBD1 matching over 8 bases. The CDR3 region is CASSSTGAEKHEQFF. CDR3 nucleotides: TGTGCCAGCAGCTCGACAGGGGCGGAGAAGCATGAGCAGTTCTTC.